The rows below give T cell receptor beta chains drawn from one sample of a study of spatial heterogeneity in lung cancer. TCRdb re-derived calls from the 5' RACE reads in MiXCR, one entry per CDR3 protein. The sample carries 95,000 to 120,000 distinct CDR3 sequences, 10% to 12% recorded once. Here the sequenced sample was PBMCs, taken at follow-up. These receptors came from a female donor with early-stage non-small cell lung cancer. Each CDR3 is given without its conserved first and last residue. The D gene is left open where the match is weak.

>TRBJ1-1|TRBV15|.
ATSRATEAF
>TRBJ1-4|TRBV20-1|.
SASQGRTNEKLF
>TRBJ2-3|TRBV20-1|.
SAESGTSTDTQY
>TRBJ2-7|TRBV28|TRBD2
ASSSGLADSYEQY
>TRBJ1-1|TRBV28|.
ASSLGLLKEAF
>TRBJ2-2|TRBV11-2|TRBD2
ASSPGASGRKTGELF
>TRBJ2-3|TRBV2|TRBD2
ASSLILAGTSHTDTQY
>TRBJ2-1|TRBV9|TRBD2
ASSGWEDGRAYNEQF
>TRBJ1-2|TRBV6-4|.
ASSDGIRGTPST
>TRBJ2-1|TRBV27|.
ASSFGGQTLRRQF
>TRBJ1-1|TRBV19|.
VSKAQGNTEAF
>TRBJ2-5|TRBV2|.
ASSEGTSELEETQY
>TRBJ1-6|TRBV7-2|.
ASSLTGSGNSPLH
>TRBJ2-2|TRBV27|.
ASSLNRGGGELF
>TRBJ2-2|TRBV11-2|.
ASSPIGGRNTGELF
>TRBJ1-5|TRBV12-3/TRBV12-4|.
ASSRQEERQPQH
>TRBJ2-1|TRBV7-2|.
ASSLGAGSSYNEQF
>TRBJ2-7|TRBV20-1|TRBD2
SGERTSGAYEQY
>TRBJ2-7|TRBV7-8|.
ASSPGRQRTYEQY
>TRBJ1-6|TRBV7-9|TRBD1
AVPTGVRNSPLH
>TRBJ2-3|TRBV5-1|TRBD1
ASSRDRATDTQY
>TRBJ2-3|TRBV6-5|.
ASSYGRASADTQY
>TRBJ2-2|TRBV7-9|.
ASSHHWETGELF
>TRBJ2-3|TRBV7-3|TRBD2
ASSLLAGGSDTQY
>TRBJ2-3|TRBV7-9|TRBD1
ASSPGTGISTDTQY
>TRBJ2-5|TRBV3-1|TRBD2
ASSLLAEETQY
>TRBJ1-5|TRBV19|.
ASSSQAYSNQPQH
>TRBJ1-3|TRBV10-3|.
ATHGVLIYGNTIY
>TRBJ2-1|TRBV7-3|TRBD2
ATKRTSGSVEQF
>TRBJ2-3|TRBV28|.
ASSPPSSGDTDTQY
>TRBJ2-7|TRBV6-5|TRBD2
ATGRGGPFEQY
>TRBJ1-2|TRBV30|TRBD1
AMTGVVRYT
>TRBJ2-7|TRBV19|.
ASSGLLSGEQY
>TRBJ1-2|TRBV20-1|.
SAAQGGNYGYT
>TRBJ1-6|TRBV4-2|TRBD1
ASSRPKTGGTLH
>TRBJ1-2|TRBV4-2|.
ASSQEGVDHYGYT
>TRBJ2-3|TRBV10-1|.
ASSGSGPSTDTQY
>TRBJ2-3|TRBV29-1|.
SVAKSSFVSPSTDTQY
>TRBJ1-6|TRBV7-2|TRBD1
ASSLSGGYNSPLH
>TRBJ1-6|TRBV6-6|.
ASSGTTYNSPLH
>TRBJ1-1|TRBV7-6|.
ASSFEGSGLTEAF
>TRBJ2-1|TRBV19|TRBD1
ASSIDRGNEQF
>TRBJ2-3|TRBV7-8|.
ASSLGVRQNTQY
>TRBJ2-1|TRBV12-3/TRBV12-4|TRBD2
ASSKRASGYNEQF
>TRBJ1-1|TRBV12-3/TRBV12-4|.
ASEAYGENTEAF
>TRBJ2-3|TRBV30|.
AWRDWNIADTQY
>TRBJ2-1|TRBV24-1|TRBD2
ATSEIAGGFDEQF
>TRBJ1-1|TRBV29-1|TRBD1
SGHRGLSNTEAF
>TRBJ2-1|TRBV5-4|TRBD2
ASSLEQLAGVVNEQF
>TRBJ1-3|TRBV20-1|.
SANSGPSGNTIY
>TRBJ2-7|TRBV18|.
ASSSGTVEQY
>TRBJ1-1|TRBV29-1|TRBD1
SVALGQSTEAF
>TRBJ1-1|TRBV7-2|.
ASSFDVFTEAF
>TRBJ1-4|TRBV28|.
ASTTGGAREKLF
>TRBJ2-1|TRBV7-3|.
ASSPGSFYEQF